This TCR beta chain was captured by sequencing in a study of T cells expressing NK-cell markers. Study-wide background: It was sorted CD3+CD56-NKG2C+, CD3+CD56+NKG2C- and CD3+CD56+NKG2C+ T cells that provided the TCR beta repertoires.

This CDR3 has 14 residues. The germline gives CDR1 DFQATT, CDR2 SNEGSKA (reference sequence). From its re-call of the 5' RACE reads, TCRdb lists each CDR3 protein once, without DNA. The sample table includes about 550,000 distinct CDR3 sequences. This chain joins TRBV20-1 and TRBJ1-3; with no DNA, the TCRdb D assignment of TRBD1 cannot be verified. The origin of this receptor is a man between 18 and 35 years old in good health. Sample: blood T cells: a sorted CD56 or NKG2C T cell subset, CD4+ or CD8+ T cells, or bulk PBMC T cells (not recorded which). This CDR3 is CSARGGLSGNTIYF.